The 8 T cell receptor beta chains presented below share a single source sample, sequenced in a study of blood T cell repertoires in COVID-19. Some clones are missing from TCRdb's copy, which holds only in-frame ones; the method was immunoSEQ multiplex PCR. The sample lists 340,000 or so clones; 65% to 85% were seen once. The sample taken for sequencing was peripheral blood. These receptors were collected from a man aged 25-45 years with active or convalescent COVID-19.

The chain is built from TRBV11-2 and TRBJ2-1; 14 bases are shared with TRBD2. Germline V gene sequence: CDR1 SGHAT, CDR2 FQNNGV. The CDR3 consists of 17 residues. Trimming cost V 5 bases and J 4 bases; bases outside gene matches: 7. The CDR3: CASSPGGLAGVYNEQFF. CDR3 in DNA: TGTGCCAGCAGCCCAGGGGGACTAGCGGGGGTATACAATGAGCAGTTCTTC.

This clone was observed a few times. V and J are TRBV7-2 and TRBJ2-1, with D unresolved. V was cut by 1 base and J by 9 bases, with 13 bases left in between. The CDR3 extends over 14 amino acids. CDR1 is SGHTA and CDR2 is FQGNSA in the germline V gene. The CDR3 spells CASSLVLSPSEQFF. CDR3 bases: TGTGCCAGCAGCTTAGTGCTTAGCCCGAGTGAGCAGTTCTTC.

V gene TRBV11-3 combines with J gene TRBJ2-3; D call uncertain. V lost 0 bases, J lost 6 bases, and 7 bases lay in between. CDR1 is SGHNT, CDR2 YENEEA, per germline. This CDR3 comprises 13 residues. The CDR3 region is CASSLESEDTQYF. CDR3 coding DNA: TGTGCCAGCAGCTTAGAGTCGGAGGATACGCAGTATTTT.

The CDR3 sequence is CASSQGTDLEAFF. CDR3 nucleotide sequence: TGCGCCAGCAGCCAAGGGACAGACCTTGAAGCTTTCTTT. V gene TRBV4-1 combines with J gene TRBJ1-1; D might be TRBD1 (6 bases). The ends were cut back, 1 base at V and 7 bases at J, with 10 bases in the middle. The CDR3 length is 13 residues. Germline V gives CDR1 MGHRA, CDR2 YSYEKL.

The gene calls are TRBV2 and TRBJ2-2, with 9 positions matching TRBD2. Germline V gene data show CDR1 as SNHLY and CDR2 as FYNNEI. After removal of 6 bases from V and 1 base from J, the junction contained 6 bases not matched to a gene. The CDR3 is 16 residues long. CDR3 in amino acids: CASRTDSGRNTGELFF. Here the CDR3 DNA reads TGTGCCAGCAGGACCGATAGCGGGAGGAACACCGGGGAGCTGTTTTTT. Filled out from reference TRBV2 and TRBJ2-2, the complete variable domain reads EPEVTQTPSHQVTQMGQEVILRCVPISNHLYFYWYRQILGQKVEFLVSFYNNEISEKSEIFDDQFSVERPDGSNFTLKIRSTKLEDSAMYFCASRTDSGRNTGELFFGEGSRLTVL.

The count of this clone is one. V is TRBV5-1 and J is TRBJ2-3; TRBD1 might be the D (6 bases). Germline V gene data show CDR1 as SGHRS and CDR2 as YFSETQ. The CDR3 loop spans 15 amino acids. V lost 0 bases and J lost 6, with 14 bases in between. CDR3 region: CASSLVTGSRDTQYF. DNA of the CDR3: TGCGCCAGCAGCTTGGTAACAGGGAGTCGGGATACGCAGTATTTT.

This clone was seen just once. The CDR3 sequence: CASSTLAGDYEQFF. CDR3 nucleotide sequence: TGTGCCAGTAGTACGCTAGCGGGAGACTATGAGCAGTTCTTC. The chain has TRBV19 and TRBJ2-1; 10 nucleotides align to TRBD2. Losses at the gene ends were 4 bases for V and 8 bases for J; bases not matched to a gene: 5. The CDR3 has 14 amino acids. Germline-derived CDR1 and CDR2 are LNHDA and SQIVND (reference sequence).

The J gene is TRBJ1-4, the V gene TRBV27; 8 bases agree with TRBD1. V lost 4 bases, J lost 5 bases, and 6 bases stayed unmatched. The germline gives CDR1 MNHEY, CDR2 SMNVEV (reference sequence). This CDR3 region has 15 residues. The DNA of the CDR3 is TGTGCCAGCAGTTCTCAAGGACAGGGCAATGAAAAACTGTTTTTT. Translating gives CASSSQGQGNEKLFF.